The subject of this entry is one TCR beta chain. Its antigen is not known. Other nucleotide sequences from this sample produce the same CDR3. Terminally differentiated effector memory CD45RA+ cells were excluded from the naive CD8 cells, which were CD45RO-negative and positively selected for CCR7. The data belong to a study of shared clonotypes between healthy human individuals. Study in general: The cohort had a couple of women and three men, ages 18 to 49. General study findings and limits: Larger estimated richness was generally seen in naive subsets than in memory subsets. All-four-donor shared clonotypes had higher generation probabilities than non-shared clonotypes did. Naive CD4 clonotypes overlapped across a handful of donors at around 4.8%.

Sequencing used immunoSEQ multiplex PCR; TCRdb keeps in-frame clones, though not all of them. The sample shows approximately 2,200,000 clones, about 93% of them seen only once. The CDR3 length is 13 residues. The V and J ends lost 5 bases and 4 bases respectively, with 9 bases between them. Germline CDR1 and CDR2: MDHEN and SYDVKM. The genes are TRBV28 and TRBJ1-5; no firm D call. Sequencing used naive CD8+ T cells from PBMCs. The TCR was taken from a man aged 18 to 30 in good health. Some clones in this sample may be carry-over from other donors' samples. The CDR3 here is CASSPGLNQPQHF. The CDR3 DNA sequence: TGTGCCAGCAGTCCTGGACTTAATCAGCCCCAGCATTTT.